The clone carrying this T cell receptor (beta chain) was counted ten times or more. Its antigen is unidentified. A much larger clone sits a single nucleotide away, making a read error possible. Other DNA sequences in the same sample also yield this CDR3. This entry comes from a study of metastatic and nonmetastatic thyroid tumors. Whole-study context: The authors compared repertoires across blood and tumor or nodule tissue from malignant and benign thyroid patients. Study results and caveats: Across blood and tumor, TCR beta diversity in malignant thyroid tumors was reportedly significantly higher than in benign nodules.

Every patient underwent thyroid surgery untreated. How the authors handled the data: Researchers built a distant-metastasis classifier for papillary thyroid cancer that drew on CDR3 differences across clinicopathological groups. TCRdb reanalyzed the PCR reads via MiXCR. It is TCRdb's table, rather than the study itself, that gives the V and J calls and clone size. The table records about 38,000 clones, roughly a quarter of them present only once. Trimming at V came to 0 bases and at J to 9 bases, leaving 9 bases not matched to a gene. The CDR3 covers 15 residues. Germline lookup yields CDR1 DFQATT and CDR2 SNEGSKA (reference sequence).

The V call is TRBV20-1, the J call TRBJ2-3, with 10 bases fitting TRBD2. The sample was blood. The clonotype originates from a female donor with papillary thyroid cancer or a benign thyroid nodule (not recorded which). Some clones in this sample may be carry-over from other donors' samples. The CDR3 nucleotides read TGCAGTGCTAGAGATGCAGCGGGGGGGCTTCGGACGCAGTATTTT. As protein: CSARDAAGGLRTQYF.